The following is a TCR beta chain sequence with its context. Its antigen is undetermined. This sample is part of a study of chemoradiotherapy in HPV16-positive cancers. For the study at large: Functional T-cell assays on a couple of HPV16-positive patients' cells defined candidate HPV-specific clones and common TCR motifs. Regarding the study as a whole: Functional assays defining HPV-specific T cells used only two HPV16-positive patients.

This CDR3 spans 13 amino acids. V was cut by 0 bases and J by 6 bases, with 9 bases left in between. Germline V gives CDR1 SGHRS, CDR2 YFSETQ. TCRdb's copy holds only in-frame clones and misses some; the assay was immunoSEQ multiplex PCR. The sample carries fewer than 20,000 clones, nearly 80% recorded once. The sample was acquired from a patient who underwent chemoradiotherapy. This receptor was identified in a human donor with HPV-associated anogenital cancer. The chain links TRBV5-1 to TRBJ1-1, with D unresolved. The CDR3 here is CASSLGTYSEAFF. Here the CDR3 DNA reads TGCGCCAGCAGCTTGGGGACGTACTCTGAAGCTTTCTTT.